Sequencing of this TCR beta chain was carried out in a study of cytomegalovirus exposure and HLA in healthy donors. PCR employed 60 Vbeta and 13 Jbeta primers. Generated by immunoSEQ multiplex PCR, the TCRdb table keeps only in-frame clones and is missing some. The repertoire holds 150,000 to 200,000 clones, with roughly 68% as singletons. The ends lost 0 bases at V and 4 bases at J; junction bases unmatched: 7. The germline V gene encodes CDR1 SGHRS and CDR2 YFSETQ. This CDR3 has 16 amino acids. The origin of this receptor is a woman between 25 and 40 years old in good health and CMV-seronegative. The chain uses TRBV5-1 and TRBJ2-5; 9 bases are shared with TRBD2. What was sequenced was PBMCs. CDR3 sequence: CASSLVGGGAGETQYF. The CDR3 bases are TGCGCCAGCAGCTTGGTTGGCGGGGGGGCCGGAGAGACCCAGTACTTC.